This T cell receptor (beta chain) emerged from a study of identical twins listed by TCRdb under 2016. Regarding the complete study: The study deep-sequenced TCR alpha and beta repertoires from monozygotic twins, unrelated adults of various ages and cord blood to test whether fetal clonotypes persist. Replicate twin experiments were performed at different times using different library preparation protocols to rule out contamination.

The paper's findings and limits, for the study overall: Fewer insertions were carried by abundant cord blood beta clonotypes, a similar but weaker trend appeared in young adult naive repertoires, and no such trend appeared in memory repertoires. Out-of-frame TCR alpha sequences shared between twins showed an excess of low generation-probability sequences compared with coincidental sharing between unrelated individuals. Because the same donors could not be followed over many years, conclusions were based on cross-sectional statistical analysis. Out-of-frame TCR alpha sharing in monozygotic twins was systematically underestimated by recombination models, whereas sharing between unrelated individuals was in agreement with the recombination models. In beta out-of-frame sequences, excess twin sharing was weaker, because having fewer shared sequences lowered the signal-to-noise ratio. Zero-insertion analyses could be partly confounded by invariant T cells such as MAIT and iNKT, although diverse VJ usage argued against such confounding for most clonotypes.

Receptor libraries were prepared by 5' RACE. The instrument was an Illumina HiSeq 2000. Template switching added a universal primer binding site, and the final cDNA carried a unique molecular identifier that allowed TCR cDNA molecules to be counted accurately. First-strand cDNA for TCR alpha and beta chains was synthesized from specific primers in the conserved constant-segment region. To control for contamination, each cDNA library was double barcoded with a SMART-Mk sample barcode plus Illumina barcodes. TruSeq adapter sequences and Illumina sample barcodes were added in two successive PCR steps. The TCR alpha and beta cDNA libraries were sequenced on the Illumina HiSeq platform using custom primers. As for how the authors treated the data: MiGEC processed the raw reads to extract unique molecular identifiers, while MiXCR was used to determine the CDR3 positions. Recombination models were inferred per individual with the repgenHMM and IGoR tools using an EM algorithm. Shared clonotypes were analyzed with the tcR package in R, and sharing was normalized by the product of cloneset sizes. Out-of-frame nonproductive sequences were analyzed to study raw recombination free of thymic and clonal selection effects. TCRdb reanalyzed the raw reads on its own, using fastp at Q25 for trimming and MiXCR for clone calling, and kept in-frame beta chains. Entries that share a CDR3 protein sequence are merged under the most common genes and DNA. The V and J calls and clone size are TCRdb's, not the authors'. The sample table holds approximately 620,000 distinct CDR3 sequences, of which roughly 8% were seen once. The ten most abundant clones make up 0.75% to 1% of the sample.

All donors were healthy Caucasians. Three pairs of female monozygotic twins, all aged 18 to 29 years, were included in the twin cohort. RNA for TCR libraries was isolated from peripheral blood mononuclear cells. This clonotype was seen a few times. It has no known antigen specificity. No base qualities exist here, and no much larger clone lies one base off it. The CDR3 numbers 18 residues from cysteine through phenylalanine. CDR3 DNA is the only sequence kept; it has 54 bases, read in frame from the first base. As encoded in the germline V gene, CDR1 is SGHAT while CDR2 is FQNNGV. Trimming leaves V shorter by 4 bases and J shorter by 7 bases, with the junction holding 18 bases beyond the gene matches. These data also featured in a second study, about yellow fever vaccine responses in identical twins. Taken from the second paper: According to the authors, the vaccine-induced T cell response in identical twins seemed to be partly convergent and partly specific to each individual. Focusing on identical twins, the study followed the T cell clones that responded to the vaccine, and did so with precision.

This TCR was recovered from a woman between 18 and 30 years old in good health. The chain joins TRBV11-2 to TRBJ2-3, with 9 bases aligning to TRBD2. Material for sequencing was PBMCs. CDR3 region: CASSSRTSGGLVGNTQYF. The DNA sequence follows: TGTGCCAGCAGCTCCCGAACCAGCGGGGGGCTAGTCGGAAATACGCAGTATTTT.